Listed below are T cell receptor beta chains from one sample, sequenced in a study of human T cells and chemical hapten exposure. A single record per CDR3 protein comes from TCRdb applying MiXCR to the RACE reads. The sample has roughly 90,000 distinct CDR3 sequences, about 11% seen once. The material was whole blood, obtained in connection with sensitization to the hapten diphenylcyclopropenone (DPC). The receptors were sampled from a woman under 40 with alopecia areata. Some clones in this sample may be carry-over from other donors' samples. The CDR3 runs from the conserved cysteine through the conserved F or W. D genes are given only for firm matches. Some rows have no size entry. The others give once, few or many, or a class for an expanded clone.

J gene: TRBJ2-5
clone size: NA
D gene: NA
V gene: TRBV5-1
CDR3 DNA: TGCGCCAGCAGCTTGGGGAACCAAGAGACCCAGTACTTC
CDR3 protein: CASSLGNQETQYF

J gene: TRBJ1-4
clone size: many
D gene: NA
V gene: TRBV7-2
CDR3 DNA: TGTGCCAGCAGCTTATTTAGGGTAGATGAAAAACTGTTTTTT
CDR3 protein: CASSLFRVDEKLFF

J gene: TRBJ2-1
clone size: NA
D gene: NA
V gene: TRBV7-2
CDR3 DNA: TGTGCCAGCAGCTCTAAGGGGTCTTTAGTCCGGTTCTTC
CDR3 protein: CASSSKGSLVRFF

J gene: TRBJ2-7
clone size: many
D gene: NA
V gene: TRBV1
CDR3 DNA: TGCACCAGCAGCACCCAGCGGGAGACTTCCTACGAGCAGTACTTC
CDR3 protein: CTSSTQRETSYEQYF

J gene: TRBJ1-2
clone size: NA
D gene: NA
V gene: TRBV7-8
CDR3 DNA: TGTGCCAGCAGCTCAATAAATCAGGGAATTGATGGCTACACCTTC
CDR3 protein: CASSSINQGIDGYTF

J gene: TRBJ2-6
clone size: few
D gene: NA
V gene: TRBV28
CDR3 DNA: TGTGCCAGCAGGAGCAGATCTGGGGCCAACGTCCTGACTTTC
CDR3 protein: CASRSRSGANVLTF

J gene: TRBJ2-7
clone size: NA
D gene: TRBD2
V gene: TRBV27
CDR3 DNA: TGTGCCAGCCTTCCCAGCGGGAGGGCTGTAAACGAGCAGTACTTC
CDR3 protein: CASLPSGRAVNEQYF

J gene: TRBJ2-1
clone size: many
D gene: TRBD1
V gene: TRBV29-1
CDR3 DNA: TGCAGCGGGGACAGGGGTGGCAATGAGCAGTTCTTC
CDR3 protein: CSGDRGGNEQFF

J gene: TRBJ2-7
clone size: few
D gene: NA
V gene: TRBV6-1
CDR3 DNA: TGTGCCAGCAGTGAATACACCTCCTACGAGCAGTACTTC
CDR3 protein: CASSEYTSYEQYF

J gene: TRBJ2-2
clone size: many
D gene: TRBD2
V gene: TRBV3-1
CDR3 DNA: TGTGCCAGCAGCCATAACCGGCTAGCGGGAGGGAACACCGGGGAGCTGTTTTTT
CDR3 protein: CASSHNRLAGGNTGELFF

J gene: TRBJ2-7
clone size: NA
D gene: NA
V gene: TRBV4-1
CDR3 DNA: TGCGCCAGCAGCCAGGATAATTCGGCCTACGAGCAGTACTTC
CDR3 protein: CASSQDNSAYEQYF

J gene: TRBJ1-3
clone size: many
D gene: NA
V gene: TRBV2
CDR3 DNA: TGTGCCAGCCAGCAGCTTGGAAACACCATATATTTT
CDR3 protein: CASQQLGNTIYF

J gene: TRBJ2-2
clone size: NA
D gene: NA
V gene: TRBV5-4
CDR3 DNA: TGTGCCAGCAGTCCCACTTCAACCACCGGGGAGCTGTTTTTT
CDR3 protein: CASSPTSTTGELFF

J gene: TRBJ2-3
clone size: NA
D gene: TRBD2
V gene: TRBV13
CDR3 DNA: TGTGCCAGCAGCTTACGTGCGGGAGACGCAGATACGCAGTATTTT
CDR3 protein: CASSLRAGDADTQYF

J gene: TRBJ2-5
clone size: few
D gene: NA
V gene: TRBV7-8
CDR3 DNA: TGTGCCAGCAGCTTCGGCGGGACCGAGACCCAGTACTTC
CDR3 protein: CASSFGGTETQYF

J gene: TRBJ2-1
clone size: many
D gene: TRBD1
V gene: TRBV10-3
CDR3 DNA: TGTGCCATCAGTGTGGGGGGGACAGGGAACAATGAGCAGTTCTTC
CDR3 protein: CAISVGGTGNNEQFF

J gene: TRBJ1-5
clone size: few
D gene: NA
V gene: TRBV2
CDR3 DNA: TGTGCCAGCAGTACCCCAGGGTGGGGCAATCAGCCCCAGCATTTT
CDR3 protein: CASSTPGWGNQPQHF

J gene: TRBJ1-6
clone size: few
D gene: NA
V gene: TRBV7-9
CDR3 DNA: TGTGCCAGCAGTCACGACTCTTATAATTCACCCCTCCACTTT
CDR3 protein: CASSHDSYNSPLHF

J gene: TRBJ1-5
clone size: NA
D gene: NA
V gene: TRBV2
CDR3 DNA: TGTGCCAGCAGTCGACTGGGGAACCAACAGCCCCAGCATTTT
CDR3 protein: CASSRLGNQQPQHF

J gene: TRBJ2-7
clone size: NA
D gene: TRBD2
V gene: TRBV5-5
CDR3 DNA: TGTGCCAGCAGCTTGGGGCTAGCGGGAGGGCCAGCCTACGAGCAGTACTTC
CDR3 protein: CASSLGLAGGPAYEQYF

J gene: TRBJ2-5
clone size: many
D gene: NA
V gene: TRBV6-5
CDR3 DNA: TGTGCCAGCAGCATCGGGACACTCCTGGAGACCCAGTACTTC
CDR3 protein: CASSIGTLLETQYF

J gene: TRBJ2-1
clone size: many
D gene: TRBD2
V gene: TRBV5-1
CDR3 DNA: TGCGCCAGCAGGACTAGCGGGAGCGATGAGCAGTTCTTC
CDR3 protein: CASRTSGSDEQFF

J gene: TRBJ2-3
clone size: many
D gene: NA
V gene: TRBV7-2
CDR3 DNA: TGTGCCAGCAGCTTAAATGACCCCCGGGGTGCGCAGTATTTT
CDR3 protein: CASSLNDPRGAQYF

J gene: TRBJ1-1
clone size: many
D gene: TRBD1
V gene: TRBV18
CDR3 DNA: TGTGCCAGCTCACCCCAAGGGGGCGCCGGGACTGAAGCTTTCTTT
CDR3 protein: CASSPQGGAGTEAFF

J gene: TRBJ1-1
clone size: NA
D gene: NA
V gene: TRBV4-2
CDR3 DNA: TGTGCCAGCAGCCAAGATTCAGGGAACACTGAAGCTTTCTTT
CDR3 protein: CASSQDSGNTEAFF

J gene: TRBJ2-2
clone size: many
D gene: TRBD2
V gene: TRBV12-3/TRBV12-4
CDR3 DNA: TGTGCCAGCAGTCCAAGCGGGAGGGCCCCCGGGGAGCTGTTTTTT
CDR3 protein: CASSPSGRAPGELFF

J gene: TRBJ2-2
clone size: many
D gene: NA
V gene: TRBV2
CDR3 DNA: TGTGCCAGCAGTGAAAGGTTACACACCGGGGAGCTGTTTTTT
CDR3 protein: CASSERLHTGELFF

J gene: TRBJ2-2
clone size: few
D gene: NA
V gene: TRBV28
CDR3 DNA: TGTGCCAGCAGTTCGGGATCTAACACCGGGGAGCTGTTTTTT
CDR3 protein: CASSSGSNTGELFF

J gene: TRBJ1-1
clone size: many
D gene: NA
V gene: TRBV30
CDR3 DNA: TGTGCCTGGAAATCCGGGACTCCTGGACGAGCTTTCTTT
CDR3 protein: CAWKSGTPGRAFF

J gene: TRBJ2-3
clone size: few
D gene: TRBD1
V gene: TRBV18
CDR3 DNA: TGTGCCAGCTCACCGGGGAAAACAGGGGCGGATACGCAGTATTTT
CDR3 protein: CASSPGKTGADTQYF